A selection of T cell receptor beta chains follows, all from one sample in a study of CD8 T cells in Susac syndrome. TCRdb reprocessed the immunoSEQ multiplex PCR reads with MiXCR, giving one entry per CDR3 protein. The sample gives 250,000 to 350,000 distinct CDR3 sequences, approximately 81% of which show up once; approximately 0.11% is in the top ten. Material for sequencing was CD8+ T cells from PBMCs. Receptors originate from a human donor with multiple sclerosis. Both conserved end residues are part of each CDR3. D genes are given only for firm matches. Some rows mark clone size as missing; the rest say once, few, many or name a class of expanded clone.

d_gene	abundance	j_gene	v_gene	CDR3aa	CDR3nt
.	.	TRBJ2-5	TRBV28	CASSFGGPHLYQETQYF	TGTGCCAGCAGTTTTGGGGGGCCCCACTTGTACCAAGAGACCCAGTACTTC
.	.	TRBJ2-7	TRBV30	CAWSAIARGSYEQYF	TGTGCCTGGAGTGCTATAGCCCGGGGGTCCTACGAGCAGTACTTC
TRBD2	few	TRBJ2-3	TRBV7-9	CASSLPPVIAGRTDTQYF	TGTGCCAGCAGCTTACCCCCGGTGATAGCGGGGCGCACAGATACGCAGTATTTT
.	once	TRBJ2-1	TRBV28	CASTPWSGNEQFF	TGTGCCAGCACCCCGTGGAGCGGCAATGAGCAGTTCTTC
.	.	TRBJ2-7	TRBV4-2	CASSPPAPSSYEQYF	TGTGCCAGCAGCCCCCCAGCTCCCAGCTCCTACGAGCAGTACTTC
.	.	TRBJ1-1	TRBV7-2	CASSPNLGGMEAFF	TGTGCCAGCAGCCCAAACCTTGGGGGGATGGAAGCTTTCTTT
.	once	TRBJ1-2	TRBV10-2	CATLDSRYYGYTF	TGCGCCACCCTGGACAGCAGATACTATGGCTACACCTTC
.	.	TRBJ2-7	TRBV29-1	CSACGTRGYEQYF	TGCAGCGCTTGTGGGACCCGGGGCTACGAGCAGTACTTC
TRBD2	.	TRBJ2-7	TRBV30	CASKREGAYEQYF	TGTGCCTCCAAGCGGGAGGGGGCCTACGAGCAGTACTTC
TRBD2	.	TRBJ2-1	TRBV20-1	CSARDLRGGSENEQFF	TGCAGTGCTAGAGATTTAAGGGGCGGGAGCGAGAATGAGCAGTTCTTC
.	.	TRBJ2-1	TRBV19	CASKQEHEQFF	TGTGCCAGTAAGCAGGAGCATGAGCAGTTCTTC
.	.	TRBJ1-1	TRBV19	CASSIRAKGETTEAFF	TGTGCCAGTAGTATTAGAGCGAAGGGGGAGACCACTGAAGCTTTCTTT
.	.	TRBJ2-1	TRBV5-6	CASSSILGSSYNEQFF	TGTGCCAGCAGCTCAATACTAGGTTCATCCTACAATGAGCAGTTCTTC
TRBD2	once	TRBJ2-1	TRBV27	CASSPGTSGPLNNEQFF	TGTGCCAGCAGCCCCGGGACTAGCGGGCCCTTAAACAATGAGCAGTTCTTC
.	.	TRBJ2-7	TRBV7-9	CASSHGSGEQYF	TGTGCCAGCAGCCATGGTTCAGGCGAGCAGTACTTC
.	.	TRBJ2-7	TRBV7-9	CASSLGDLADEQYF	TGTGCCAGCAGCTTAGGGGATTTGGCCGACGAGCAGTACTTC
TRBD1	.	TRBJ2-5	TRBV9	CASSAGTIQGAETQYF	TGTGCCAGCAGCGCCGGAACGATACAGGGGGCAGAGACCCAGTACTTC
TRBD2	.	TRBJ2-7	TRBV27	CASSSPLGSGRGSYEQYF	TGTGCCAGCAGTTCCCCCTTGGGTAGCGGGAGGGGCTCCTACGAGCAGTACTTC
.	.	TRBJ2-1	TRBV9	CASSPLPLLADEQFF	TGTGCCAGCAGCCCACTACCCTTATTAGCCGATGAGCAGTTCTTC
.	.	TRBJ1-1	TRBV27	CASSLLGLGATEAFF	TGTGCCAGCAGTTTACTGGGACTCGGGGCCACTGAAGCTTTCTTT
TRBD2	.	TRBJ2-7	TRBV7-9	CASRSSGAYEQYF	TGTGCCAGCAGATCTAGCGGAGCCTACGAGCAGTACTTC
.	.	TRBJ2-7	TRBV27	CASSLSEQSYEQYF	TGTGCCAGCAGTTTATCAGAACAGTCCTACGAGCAGTACTTC
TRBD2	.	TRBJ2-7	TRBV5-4	CASSWGGSYEQYF	TGTGCCAGCAGCTGGGGGGGGTCCTACGAGCAGTACTTC
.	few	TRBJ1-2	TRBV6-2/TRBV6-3	CASSWPVYGYTF	TGTGCCAGCAGTTGGCCTGTCTATGGCTACACCTTC
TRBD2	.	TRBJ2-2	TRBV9	CASSVEAGGGTGELFF	TGTGCCAGCAGCGTAGAAGCGGGAGGAGGCACCGGGGAGCTGTTTTTT
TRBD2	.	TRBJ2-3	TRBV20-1	CSAPSRLAGSTDTQYF	TGCAGTGCTCCCAGTAGACTAGCGGGAAGCACAGATACGCAGTATTTT
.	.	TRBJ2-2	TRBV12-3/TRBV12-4	CASSLRLAISHGELFF	TGTGCCAGCAGTTTAAGGCTAGCCATTTCCCACGGGGAGCTGTTTTTT
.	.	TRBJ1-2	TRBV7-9	CASSFLTDSYYGYTF	TGTGCCAGCAGCTTTCTAACGGACAGCTACTATGGCTACACCTTC
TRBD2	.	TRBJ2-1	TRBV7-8	CASSFLPSGTYNEQFF	TGTGCCAGCAGCTTTCTCCCTAGCGGAACCTACAATGAGCAGTTCTTC
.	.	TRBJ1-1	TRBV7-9	CASSLDGETEAFF	TGTGCCAGCAGCTTAGACGGCGAAACTGAAGCTTTCTTT
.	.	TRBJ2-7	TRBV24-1	CATRRTWQGARGGGSDSYEQYF	TGTGCCACCAGACGTACTTGGCAGGGGGCACGAGGGGGGGGATCAGACTCCTACGAGCAGTACTTC
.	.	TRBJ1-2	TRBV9	CASSVGMGGYTF	TGTGCCAGCAGCGTAGGGATGGGCGGCTACACCTTC
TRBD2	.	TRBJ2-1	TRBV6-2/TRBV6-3	CASSYGLAGAYNEHFF	TGTGCCAGCAGTTACGGACTAGCGGGAGCCTACAATGAGCACTTCTTC
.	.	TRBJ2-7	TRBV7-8	CASSSWSFPSGGLSYEQYF	TGTGCCAGCAGCTCCTGGTCCTTCCCCTCTGGGGGCTTATCCTACGAGCAGTACTTC
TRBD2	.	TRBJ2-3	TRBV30	CAWRELAGGTDTQYF	TGTGCCTGGAGGGAGCTAGCGGGAGGGACAGATACGCAGTATTTT
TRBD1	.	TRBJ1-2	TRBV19	CASAYGTGYGYTF	TGTGCCAGTGCCTATGGGACAGGCTATGGCTACACCTTC
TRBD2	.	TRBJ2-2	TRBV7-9	CSSSEGAGGPLGELFF	TGTTCCAGCAGCGAGGGGGCGGGAGGGCCTCTCGGGGAGCTGTTTTTT
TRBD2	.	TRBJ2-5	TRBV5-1	CASSPWGLASGRGQETQYF	TGCGCCAGCAGCCCCTGGGGACTAGCGTCAGGGAGGGGGCAAGAGACCCAGTACTTC
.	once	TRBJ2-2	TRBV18	CASSPGSGVSGELFF	TGTGCCAGCTCACCAGGCAGTGGGGTCTCCGGGGAGCTGTTTTTT
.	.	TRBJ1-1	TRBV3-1	CASSQDLEGVKNTEAFF	TGTGCCAGCAGCCAAGATCTTGAGGGAGTAAAGAACACTGAAGCTTTCTTT
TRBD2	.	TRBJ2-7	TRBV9	CASSPSGRAACEQYF	TGTGCCAGCAGCCCCAGCGGGAGGGCCGCCTGCGAGCAGTACTTC
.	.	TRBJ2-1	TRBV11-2	CASSLVGGGNEQFF	TGTGCCAGCAGCTTAGTAGGCGGCGGCAATGAGCAGTTCTTC
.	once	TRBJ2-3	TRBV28	CASSLSSLWRDTTDTQYF	TGTGCCAGCAGTCTCTCTTCCCTCTGGCGGGATACAACAGATACGCAGTATTTT
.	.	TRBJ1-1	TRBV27	CASSLYAGRGAFF	TGTGCCAGCAGTTTATATGCAGGGAGAGGAGCTTTCTTT
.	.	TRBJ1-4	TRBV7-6	CASSYGQNNEKLFF	TGTGCCAGCAGCTACGGACAGAATAATGAAAAACTGTTTTTT
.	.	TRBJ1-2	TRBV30	CAWSQGREGYTF	TGTGCCTGGAGTCAGGGGCGAGAAGGCTACACCTTC